This TCR beta chain was sequenced during a study of post-analysis software for immune sequencing data. Study information: In terms of disease course, relapsing-remitting, secondary progressive and progressive-relapsing multiple sclerosis were included.

cDNA libraries of TCR beta carried unique molecular identifiers. TCRdb reprocessed the PCR reads with MiXCR, giving one entry per CDR3 protein. The data hold roughly 800,000 distinct CDR3 sequences, with roughly 50% observed a single time. The sequenced sample was blood. The clonotype was recovered from a girl under 18 with multiple sclerosis.

CDR3 nucleotide sequence: TGTGCCAGCAGCTTTGCGTCTGCGAGGGCTGAAGCTTTCTTT. Protein sequence: CASSFASARAEAFF. This chain links TRBV7-9 with TRBJ1-1; D remains unclear. This CDR3 region has 14 residues. From germline, CDR1 is SEHNR and CDR2 FQNEAQ (reference sequence). Trimming pared 3 bases from V and 6 bases from J, leaving 14 bases between.